Each of the 8 T cell receptor beta chains below was sequenced from the same sample in a study of tumor-infiltrating lymphocytes in primary liver carcinoma. They got blood RNA out of unsorted whole blood and also pulled out germline DNA. The template, roughly 0.45 ug total RNA, yielded TCR beta cDNA made with a constant-region primer. Three-round nested multiplex PCR performed with slightly modified ARM-PCR produced the TCR beta libraries. The study ran its first two PCR rounds for nine to ten cycles each, using TRBV1-TRBV30 forward primers and a C-beta reverse primer. TCRdb called the multiplex PCR reads again in MiXCR, with one record for every CDR3 protein. The repertoire includes about 180,000 distinct CDR3 sequences, about 60% of them detected once, and 70% to 80% sits in the top ten. Source material: peripheral blood. These receptor sequences come from a man aged 40-50 years with primary liver carcinoma and hepatitis B virus infection.

This chain connects TRBV11-1 to TRBJ2-1, with D possibly matching TRBD2 (5 bases). The V gene lost 7 bases and the J gene lost 6 bases, with 19 bases spanning the gap. Per germline, CDR1 SGHAT and CDR2 FQDESV (reference sequence). The CDR3 runs 15 residues. In DNA form, the CDR3 reads TGTGCCAGCACCCCCGGGTCTAGCATTGGCAATGAGCAGTTCTTC. Its translation is CASTPGSSIGNEQFF. Drawing the rest from reference TRBV11-1 and TRBJ2-1, the complete variable domain is EAEVAQSPRYKITEKSQAVAFWCDPISGHATLYWYRQILGQGPELLVQFQDESVVDDSQLPKDRFSAERLKGVDSTLKIQPAELGDSAMYLCASTPGSSIGNEQFFGPGTRLTVL.

The chain employs TRBV4-1 and TRBJ2-3, with TRBD2 matching over 9 bases. Trimming removed 4 bases from V and 4 bases from J; junction bases left unmatched: 6. Germline CDR1 and CDR2: MGHRA and YSYEKL. The CDR3 loop spans 15 amino acids. The CDR3, as DNA: TGCGCCAGCAGCCCTGGACTAGCGATCGCAGATACGCAGTATTTT. This codes for CASSPGLAIADTQYF.

This clonotype has a single count. A single base separates this from a much larger clone, so it may be a read error. The chain carries TRBV4-1 and TRBJ2-2, with D possibly matching TRBD2 (5 bases). Germline assignment: CDR1 MGHRA and CDR2 YSYEKL. The CDR3 sequence is 17 residues long. Trimming removed 7 bases from V and 2 bases from J, with 20 bases in between. For the CDR3, the DNA is TGCGCCAGCAACCATGGGAGAGACGGCCTTAACACCGGGGAGCTGTTTTTT. Residues: CASNHGRDGLNTGELFF.

To note about this clonotype: Possible read error: a much larger clone is one base away. The gene calls are TRBV29-1 and TRBJ2-5, with 7 positions matching TRBD1. Germline assignment: CDR1 SQVTM and CDR2 ANQGSEA. The CDR3 loop spans 18 amino acids. The CDR3 DNA reads as TGCGGCGTTGTCTTCGTGGAATTTGGGACAGATTTTCAAGAGACCCAGTACTTC. This gives the protein CGVVFVEFGTDFQETQYF.

Concerning this clonotype: Compared with germline, one end of the junction differs, possibly owing to a read error. This rearrangement joins TRBV11-2 to TRBJ2-7; no firm D call. This CDR3 contains 14 residues. Germline values: CDR1 SGHAT, CDR2 FQNNGV. The CDR3 reads CASSLESGCYEQCF. The CDR3 DNA reads as TGTGCCAGCAGCTTAGAGTCTGGGTGCTACGAGCAGTGCTTC.

In its sample, this clonotype was seen a few times. The junction does not match germline at one end; this may be a read error. The rearrangement links TRBV11-2 to TRBJ1-6, with 9 bases lining up with TRBD1. The germline CDR1 and CDR2 sequences are SGHAT and FQNNGV. The CDR3 totals 14 residues. The CDR3: CVSSYRQGVSPLHF. The CDR3 nucleotides are TGTGTCAGCAGCTACAGACAGGGGGTTTCACCCCTCCACTTT.

The chain recombines TRBV2 with TRBJ2-6; D is unresolved. The V gene lost 11 bases and the J gene lost 0 bases, with 8 bases spanning the gap. There are 13 residues in the CDR3. The V gene's germline CDR1 is SNHLY and CDR2 FYNNEI. The CDR3 sequence: CAGSLSGANVLTF. Written as DNA, the CDR3 is TGTGCCGGTTCCCTCTCTGGGGCCAACGTCCTGACTTTC.

The CDR3 coding sequence is TGTGTCAGTAGCTTAGATCAGCGGGGGGCGTTCAGCTCCTACAATGAGCAGTTCTTC. Translating gives CVSSLDQRGAFSSYNEQFF. The chain combines TRBV11-3 with TRBJ2-1; 9 bases are shared with TRBD2. Germline CDR1 reads SGHNT; CDR2 reads YENEEA. The CDR3 is 19 amino acids.